This TCR beta chain comes out of a study of blood T cell repertoires in COVID-19. As for the study in general: Italy, Spain and the United States were the sources of the convalescent and acute COVID-19 samples.

Original processing methods: Nucleated cell counts were estimated from reference gene primer amplification. Assay used: immunoSEQ multiplex PCR; TCRdb lists only in-frame clones, some missing. Clonal size and the V and J genes are those of that table, whereas D and trimming came from the DNA. This repertoire shows hundreds of thousands of clones, around 87% found once; its top ten account for 1.5% to 2%. Among Cohort 3 donors, those recovered had two negative PCRs, clearance, or symptom resolution. The CDR3 is 15 amino acids. Trimming shortened V by 5 bases and J by 2 bases, and 12 bases separated the two germline ends. Germline CDR1 is LNHDA and CDR2 is SQIVND (reference sequence).

Sequencing input: PBMCs or T cells enriched from blood (not recorded which). This clonotype originated in a woman aged 45-65 years who had recovered from COVID-19. V gene TRBV19 combines with J gene TRBJ1-4; D is perhaps TRBD1 (5 bases). CDR3 sequence reads: CASSAVGGTNEKLFF. The CDR3 DNA sequence: TGTGCCAGTAGTGCGGTCGGGGGGACTAATGAAAAACTGTTTTTT. The full variable domain, its missing parts supplied by reference TRBV19 and TRBJ1-4, is DGGITQSPKYLFRKEGQNVTLSCEQNLNHDAMYWYRQDPGQGLRLIYYSQIVNDFQKGDIAEGYSVSREKKESFPLTVTSAQKNPTAFYLCASSAVGGTNEKLFFGSGTQLSVL.